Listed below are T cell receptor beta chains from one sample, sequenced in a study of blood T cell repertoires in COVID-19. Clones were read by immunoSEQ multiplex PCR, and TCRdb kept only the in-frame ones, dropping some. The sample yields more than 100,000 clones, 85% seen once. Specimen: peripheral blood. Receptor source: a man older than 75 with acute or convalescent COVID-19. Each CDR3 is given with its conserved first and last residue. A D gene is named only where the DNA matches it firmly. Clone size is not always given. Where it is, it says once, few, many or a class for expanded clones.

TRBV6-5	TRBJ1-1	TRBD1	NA	TGTGCCAGCAGTTACTCCAGATCCCAGGGGGAGTCTGAAGCTTTCTTT	CASSYSRSQGESEAFF
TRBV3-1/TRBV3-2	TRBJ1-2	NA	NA	TGTGCCAGCAGCCAAGTGATAGGGGCTGATGGCTACACCTTC	CASSQVIGADGYTF
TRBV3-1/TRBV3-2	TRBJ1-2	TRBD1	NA	TGTGCCAGCAGCCCTTGGACAGGGCAAGACTATGGCTACACCTTC	CASSPWTGQDYGYTF
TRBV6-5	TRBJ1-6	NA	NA	TGTGCCAGCAGTTACGGGCAGAGCTCCTATAATTCACCCCTCCACTTT	CASSYGQSSYNSPLHF
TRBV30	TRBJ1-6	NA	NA	TGTGCCTGGAGTGACTTTGCTTTCGCCCTCCACTTT	CAWSDFAFALHF
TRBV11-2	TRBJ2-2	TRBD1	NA	TGTGCCAGCAGCCACAGGGGTACTAACACCGGGGAGCTGTTTTTT	CASSHRGTNTGELFF
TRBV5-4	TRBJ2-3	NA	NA	TGTGCCAGCAGCGGGAGGGGGGGGCGGAGCACAGATACGCAGTATTTT	CASSGRGGRSTDTQYF
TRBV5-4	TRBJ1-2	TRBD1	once	TGTGCCAGCAGCCAAGACAGGGGCCAGGACTATGGCTACACCTTC	CASSQDRGQDYGYTF
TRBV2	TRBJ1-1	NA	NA	TGTGCCAGCAGGGGCACGGGACAAGGCACTGAAGCTTTCTTT	CASRGTGQGTEAFF
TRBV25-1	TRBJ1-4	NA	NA	TGTGCCAGCAGTGACTATCCCCAGGCTGAAAAACTGTTTTTT	CASSDYPQAEKLFF
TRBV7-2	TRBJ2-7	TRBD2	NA	TGTGCCAGCAGTCGGGGGGTTTACGAGCAGTACTTC	CASSRGVYEQYF
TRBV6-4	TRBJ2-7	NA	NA	TGTGCCAGCGTACAGGTCAACGAGCAGTACTTC	CASVQVNEQYF
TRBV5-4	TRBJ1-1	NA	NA	TGTGCCAGCAGCCCCACCGCCGGGAAGAACACTGAAGCTTTCTTT	CASSPTAGKNTEAFF
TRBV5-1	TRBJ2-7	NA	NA	TGCGCCAGCAGCTCGACGGTCCCAGGATACTACGAGCAGTACTTC	CASSSTVPGYYEQYF
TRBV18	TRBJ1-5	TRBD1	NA	TGTGCCAGCTCCCTCATGACAGGGGGAAATGGCAATCAGCCCCAGCATTTT	CASSLMTGGNGNQPQHF
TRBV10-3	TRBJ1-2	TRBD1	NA	TGTGCCATCAGTGAGCAGCCGGACAGGAGCTATGGCTACACCTTC	CAISEQPDRSYGYTF
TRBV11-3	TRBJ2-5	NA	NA	TGTGCCAGCAGCAAGACACAAGCTAAAGAGACCCAGTACTTC	CASSKTQAKETQYF
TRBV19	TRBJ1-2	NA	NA	TGTGCCAGTAGTGAGAGACAGAATGGCTACACCTTC	CASSERQNGYTF
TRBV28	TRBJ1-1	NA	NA	TGTGCCAGCAGGGAGAGGGTTACTCACACTGAAGCTTTCTTT	CASRERVTHTEAFF
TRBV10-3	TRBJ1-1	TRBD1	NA	TGTGCCATCAGCTCAACAGGGGGCACTGAAGCTTTCTTT	CAISSTGGTEAFF
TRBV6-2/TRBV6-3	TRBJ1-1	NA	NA	TGTGCCAGCAGTTCCTACGGACAGCGAATGAACACTGAAGCTTTCTTT	CASSSYGQRMNTEAFF
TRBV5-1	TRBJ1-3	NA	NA	TGCGCCAGCAGCTTGGCCATGCAGGGATCTGGAAACACCATATATTTT	CASSLAMQGSGNTIYF
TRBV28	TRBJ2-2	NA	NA	TGTGCCAGCAGTTTATCCCCAGCTAGAACCGGGGAGCTGTTTTTT	CASSLSPARTGELFF
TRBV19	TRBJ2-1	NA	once	TGTGCCAGTGAAGGGGGTAGCGCCTACAATGAGCAGTTCTTC	CASEGGSAYNEQFF
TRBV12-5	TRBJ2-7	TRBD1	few	TGTGCTAGTGGTTTGGGTACAGGGGGCGGAACCGAGCAGTACTTC	CASGLGTGGGTEQYF
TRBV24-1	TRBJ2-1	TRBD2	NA	TGTGCCACCAGTGACCCGACTAGCGGGATTAAAGATGAGCAGTTCTTC	CATSDPTSGIKDEQFF
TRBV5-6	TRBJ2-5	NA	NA	TGTGCCAGCAGCTTGGACGCAGTGGAGACCCAGTACTTC	CASSLDAVETQYF
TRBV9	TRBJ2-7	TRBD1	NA	TGTGCCAGCAGCGCTCAGACAGGGATGGACGAGCAGTACTTC	CASSAQTGMDEQYF
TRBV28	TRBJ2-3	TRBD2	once	TGTGCCAGCAGTCAACGGGGGGGCTCAGATACGCAGTATTTT	CASSQRGGSDTQYF
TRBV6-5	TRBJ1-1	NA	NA	TGTGCCAGCAGCTACTCATACAGCTTACACACTGAAGCTTTCTTT	CASSYSYSLHTEAFF
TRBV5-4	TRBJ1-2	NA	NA	TGTGCCAGCAGCTTGTCAGGTGAATACTATGGCTACACCTTC	CASSLSGEYYGYTF
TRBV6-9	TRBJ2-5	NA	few	TGTGCCAGCAGTGCCTCCGGGACACCGCTTCAAGAGACCCAGTACTTC	CASSASGTPLQETQYF
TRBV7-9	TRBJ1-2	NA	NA	TGTGCCAGCAGCTTTTCCCTTAACTATGGCTACACCTTC	CASSFSLNYGYTF
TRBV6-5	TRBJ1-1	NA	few	TGTGCCAGCAGTTACTCGAACACAGGGAACACTGAAGCTTTCTTT	CASSYSNTGNTEAFF
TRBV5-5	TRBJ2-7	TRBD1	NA	TGTGCCAGCAGCTTGGTGCCGACAGGGTCCTACGAGCAGTACTTC	CASSLVPTGSYEQYF
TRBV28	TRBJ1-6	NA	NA	TGTGCCAGCAGTTTCCCGGGGATGGGTTCCTATAATTCACCCCTCCACTTT	CASSFPGMGSYNSPLHF
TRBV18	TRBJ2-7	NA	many	TGTGCCAGCTCACCGGGGGGAAACAGGTACGAGCAGTACTTC	CASSPGGNRYEQYF
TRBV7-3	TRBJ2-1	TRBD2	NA	TGTGCCAGCAGCTTAACTAGCGGGGGAACATACAATGAGCAGTTCTTC	CASSLTSGGTYNEQFF
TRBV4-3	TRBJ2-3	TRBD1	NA	TGCGCCAGCAGCCGAGGGACAGGGGGAAGCACAGATACGCAGTATTTT	CASSRGTGGSTDTQYF
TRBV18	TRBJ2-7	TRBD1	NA	TGTGCCAGCTCACCATCCCAGGGGGCCCACGAGCAGTACTTC	CASSPSQGAHEQYF
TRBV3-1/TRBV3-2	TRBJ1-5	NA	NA	TGTGCCAGCAGCCGCCTCGGGGGAAATCAGCCCCAGCATTTT	CASSRLGGNQPQHF
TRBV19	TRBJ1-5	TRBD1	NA	TGTGCCAGTAAACCTCCGGGACAGACGGTTCAGCCCCAGCATTTT	CASKPPGQTVQPQHF